This T cell receptor (beta chain) was captured in a study of T cell clonality in common variable immunodeficiency. Study-wide results and limits: Patient heterogeneity in the CVID cohort limited correlations between repertoire features and clinical complications.

This clone has a count of ten or more. Its antigen remains unknown. The assay was immunoSEQ multiplex PCR, and TCRdb's table has in-frame clones only and misses some. This sample shows more than 30,000 clones and no singletons; 3% rests with the ten largest. Sequencing was done on a sample of peripheral blood mononuclear cells. The receptor's source is a person between 18 and 75 years old in good health.

CDR3 DNA, as far as it was read: TGTGCCAGTTCGTGGGTCGGGAATCAGCCC. Its protein is CASSWVGNQP. The entire CDR3 protein is CASSWVGNQPQHF. This chain links TRBV19 with TRBJ1-5; D is ambiguous. The read ends 3 residues before the CDR3 terminus; that terminus is restored from the germline J gene. V lost 8 bases, J lost 4 bases, and 12 bases lay in between. This CDR3 is 13 amino acids long. From germline, CDR1 is LNHDA and CDR2 SQIVND (reference sequence).